What follows are 28 T cell receptor beta chains derived from one specimen sequenced in a study of cytomegalovirus exposure and HLA in healthy donors. Researchers ran the PCR with 60 Vbeta and 13 Jbeta primers. Method: immunoSEQ multiplex PCR; TCRdb's copy keeps in-frame clones and lacks some. The repertoire table contains some 64,000 clones. The sample comprised PBMCs. All receptors derive from a woman aged 25 to 45 in good health and CMV-seronegative.

J is TRBJ2-7 and V is TRBV5-4; D possibly corresponds to TRBD2 (5 bases). There are 15 residues in the CDR3. The germline gives CDR1 SGHNT, CDR2 YYREEE (reference sequence). With 0 bases removed from V and 0 bases from J, the gap between germline ends came to 10 bases. The CDR3 sequence is CASSLGGHSSYEQYF. The CDR3 bases are TGTGCCAGCAGCTTGGGAGGGCATAGCTCCTACGAGCAGTACTTC.

This chain connects TRBV27 to TRBJ1-2; 7 bases match TRBD1. V lost 1 base, J lost 4 bases, and 9 bases stayed unmatched. The CDR3 is made up of 16 amino acids. The germline V gene encodes CDR1 MNHEY and CDR2 SMNVEV (reference sequence). The CDR3, as DNA: TGTGCCAGCAGTTTATGGGGGAGACAGGGCGGCTATGGCTACACCTTC. Its protein product is CASSLWGRQGGYGYTF.

The chain uses TRBV6-5 and TRBJ1-1; the D is unclear. V lost 4 bases, J lost 8 bases, and 14 bases lay in between. The CDR3 runs to 13 residues. Germline assignment: CDR1 MNHEY and CDR2 SVGAGI. CDR3 in DNA: TGTGCCAGCAGTTTATCACACGCCCCAGAAGCTTTCTTT. This gives the protein CASSLSHAPEAFF.

This chain connects TRBV30 to TRBJ1-2; unclear D gene. The CDR3 runs to 12 residues. Germline CDR1 GTSNPN, CDR2 SVGIG (reference sequence). V was clipped by 4 bases and J by 4 bases, with 10 bases between them. The CDR3 region is CAWKNRFYGYTF. The CDR3, as DNA: TGTGCCTGGAAAAACCGGTTCTATGGCTACACCTTC.

The genes are TRBV6-5 and TRBJ2-3; TRBD1 might be the D (6 bases). V was trimmed by 2 bases and J by 4 bases, leaving 16 bases between them. CDR1 and CDR2 from the germline V gene are MNHEY and SVGAGI. The CDR3 loop spans 16 amino acids. CDR3 sequence reads: CASSYNFSGVPDTQYF. In DNA, the CDR3 is TGTGCCAGCAGTTACAACTTCTCAGGGGTGCCAGATACGCAGTATTTT.

This chain links TRBV9 with TRBJ2-7, with 10 positions matching TRBD2. This CDR3 is 16 amino acids long. From germline, CDR1 is SGDLS and CDR2 YYNGEE. J was trimmed by 0 bases and V by 0 bases; bases with no gene match: 3. The CDR3, as DNA: TGTGCCAGCAGCGTAGAAGGGACTAGCGCCTCCTACGAGCAGTACTTC. Protein: CASSVEGTSASYEQYF.

The V gene is TRBV28, the J gene TRBJ2-2; TRBD1 might be the D (5 bases). CDR1 is MDHEN and CDR2 is SYDVKM in the germline V gene. The CDR3 loop spans 15 amino acids. The V end was cut by 5 bases, the J end by 5 bases, with 15 bases between. CDR3 bases: TGTGCCAGCAGTCACCGTGGGGCTCTTACCGGGGAGCTGTTTTTT. Translating it yields CASSHRGALTGELFF.

Note on this clone: The germline gene is not matched at one end of the junction; a read error may be the cause. Other nucleotide sequences from this sample produce the same CDR3. The chain uses TRBV13 and TRBJ1-6; D is unresolved. The CDR3 runs 15 residues. Germline lookup yields CDR1 PRHDT and CDR2 FYEKMQ (reference sequence). The CDR3 loop reads CASSLGGDYNSPLHF. The CDR3 DNA follows: TGTGCCAGCAGCTTAGGGGGCGATTATAATTCACCCCTACACTTT.

V is TRBV2 and J is TRBJ1-5; the D gene is possibly TRBD1 (5 bases). The length of the CDR3 is 15 residues. Trimming removed 0 bases at V and 7 bases at J, with 13 bases between. Germline CDR1 and CDR2: SNHLY and FYNNEI. The CDR3 is CASSEAGGVRQPQHF. The CDR3 nucleotides read TGTGCCAGCAGTGAAGCCGGGGGGGTGAGACAGCCCCAGCATTTT.

The V call is TRBV7-9, the J call TRBJ2-2; TRBD2 matches at 10 bases. Germline V CDR1 and CDR2: SEHNR, FQNEAQ (reference sequence). V lost 6 bases, J lost 6 bases, and 7 bases stayed unmatched. The CDR3 contains 15 residues. The chain's CDR3 is CASSSSGSGSGELFF. CDR3 DNA: TGTGCCAGCAGTTCTAGCGGGAGCGGATCCGGGGAGCTGTTTTTT.

The chain combines TRBV2 with TRBJ1-3; D possibly corresponds to TRBD1 (6 bases). This CDR3 spans 14 amino acids. Germline assignment: CDR1 SNHLY and CDR2 FYNNEI. Trimming cost V 3 bases and J 4 bases, with 10 bases left between them. CDR3 sequence: CASSEQGLGNTIYF. CDR3 nucleotide sequence: TGTGCCAGCAGTGAGCAGGGGCTCGGAAACACCATATATTTT.

The chain carries TRBV9 and TRBJ1-3; D gene uncertain. CDR3 length equals 15 residues. Germline V lookup: CDR1 SGDLS, CDR2 YYNGEE. V was shortened by 2 bases and J by 0 bases, with 9 bases between the two germline ends. CDR3: CASSVAPSSGNTIYF. The CDR3 bases are TGTGCCAGCAGCGTGGCCCCCAGCTCTGGAAACACCATATATTTT.

This chain joins TRBV6-5 and TRBJ1-2; 9 bases agree with TRBD1. Looked up from germline, CDR1 is MNHEY and CDR2 is SVGAGI. V was clipped by 8 bases and J by 7 bases; unmatched bases: 14. The CDR3 runs 15 residues. CDR3 sequence: CASRTPPGQGVGYTF. For the CDR3, the DNA is TGTGCCAGCCGAACACCCCCGGGACAGGGCGTTGGCTACACCTTC.

This chain connects TRBV6-5 to TRBJ1-1; no reliable D call. The germline V and J ends were trimmed by 5 bases and 7 bases, with 17 bases remaining between them. In germline, CDR1 is MNHEY, CDR2 SVGAGI. This CDR3 contains 14 residues. CDR3 in amino acids: CASSRDRWAHEAFF. The DNA for the CDR3 is TGTGCCAGCAGTCGTGACCGTTGGGCACATGAAGCTTTCTTT.

The chain is built from TRBV4-3 and TRBJ1-2; 7 bases line up with TRBD1. This CDR3 is 15 amino acids long. The germline CDR1 and CDR2 sequences are LGHNA and YSLEER. Losses at the gene ends were 1 base for V and 5 bases for J; bases not matched to a gene: 7. This CDR3 reads CASSQAGQRFYGYTF. CDR3 in DNA: TGCGCCAGCAGCCAAGCGGGACAGCGCTTTTATGGCTACACCTTC.

The CDR3 reads CASSRTAANTGELFF. The CDR3, as DNA: TGTGCCAGCAGCCGGACAGCGGCTAACACCGGGGAGCTGTTTTTT. The chain carries TRBV27 and TRBJ2-2, with D perhaps TRBD1 (6 bases). The length of the CDR3 is 15 residues. Trimming stripped 6 bases from V and 2 bases from J, with 13 bases between. Germline V CDR1 and CDR2: MNHEY, SMNVEV (reference sequence).

The chain carries TRBV4-1 and TRBJ1-1, with D possibly TRBD1 on 6 matching bases. The CDR3 totals 15 residues. Germline values: CDR1 MGHRA, CDR2 YSYEKL. Trimming pared 5 bases from V and 1 base from J, leaving 14 bases between. Here the CDR3 reads CASSGHREGNTEAFF. The CDR3 DNA sequence: TGCGCCAGCAGCGGCCACAGGGAAGGGAACACTGAAGCTTTCTTT.

This sequence joins TRBV30 and TRBJ1-2, with TRBD1 matching over 8 bases. The V and J ends lost 7 bases and 4 bases, in that order; junction bases with no gene match: 2. Germline loops: CDR1 GTSNPN, CDR2 SVGIG (reference sequence). The CDR3 loop spans 11 amino acids. The CDR3 DNA is TGTGCCTCTCAGGGGGCCTATGGCTACACCTTC. Its translation is CASQGAYGYTF. Complete variable domain (other parts from reference TRBV30 and TRBJ1-2): SQTIHQWPATLVQPVGSPLSLECTVEGTSNPNLYWYRQAAGRGLQLLFYSVGIGQISSEVPQNLSASRPQDRQFILSSKKLLLSDSGFYLCASQGAYGYTFGSGTRLTVV.

The chain recombines TRBV19 with TRBJ1-5; D gene uncertain. Trimming removed 5 bases at V and 0 bases at J, with 8 bases between. This CDR3 is built from 14 residues. From germline, CDR1 is LNHDA and CDR2 SQIVND (reference sequence). The CDR3 loop reads CASSWTVSNQPQHF. The CDR3 region has the DNA TGTGCCAGTAGTTGGACTGTTAGCAATCAGCCCCAGCATTTT.

This chain uses TRBV19 with TRBJ2-1; no firm D call. Germline CDR1 reads LNHDA; CDR2 reads SQIVND (reference sequence). V lost 0 bases and J 9 bases, leaving 9 bases between the germline ends. The CDR3 covers 13 residues. The CDR3 sequence: CASSIDGSTEQFF. Here the CDR3 DNA reads TGTGCCAGTAGTATAGATGGTAGCACTGAGCAGTTCTTC.

This chain uses TRBV7-9 with TRBJ2-7; D is uncertain. This CDR3 comprises 12 residues. Trimming removed 3 bases from V and 4 bases from J, with 7 bases in between. The germline gives CDR1 SEHNR, CDR2 FQNEAQ (reference sequence). The CDR3 DNA reads TGTGCCAGCAGCTTTAAGCTGTACGAGCAGTACTTC. It yields the protein CASSFKLYEQYF.

The chain uses TRBV18 and TRBJ2-7; TRBD2 agrees at 9 bases. This CDR3 is built from 15 residues. Losses at the gene ends were 3 bases for V and 1 base for J; bases not matched to a gene: 4. Germline values: CDR1 KGHSH, CDR2 LQKENI. CDR3 residues: CASSPGAGGSYEQYF. The CDR3 DNA sequence: TGTGCCAGCTCACCGGGAGCGGGGGGATCCTACGAGCAGTACTTC.

V is TRBV6-5 and J is TRBJ2-4; TRBD1 might be the D (5 bases). There are 15 residues in the CDR3. The germline CDR1 and CDR2 sequences are MNHEY and SVGAGI. V lost 2 bases and J 0 bases, leaving 8 bases between the germline ends. The CDR3 coding sequence is TGTGCCAGCAGTTACGGGGCCGGAGCCAAAAACATTCAGTACTTC. The encoded protein is CASSYGAGAKNIQYF.

CDR3 DNA: TGTGCCAGCAGCTTTGGGACAGCAGGAAACACCATATATTTT. It codes for CASSFGTAGNTIYF. The chain uses TRBV9 and TRBJ1-3, with 7 bases fitting TRBD1. Germline CDR1 reads SGDLS; CDR2 reads YYNGEE. The CDR3 contains 14 residues. The trim removed 4 bases at V and 4 bases at J, leaving 5 bases unmatched.

The CDR3 here is CASSLTGQGRIQYF. The CDR3 region has the DNA TGTGCCAGCAGCTTAACCGGACAGGGAAGGATTCAGTACTTC. The rearrangement joins TRBV13 to TRBJ2-4, with TRBD1 matching over 8 bases. This CDR3 is built from 14 residues. V shed 2 bases, J shed 10 bases, and the junction held 7 bases outside the gene matches. Germline V gene sequence: CDR1 PRHDT, CDR2 FYEKMQ (reference sequence).

This sequence joins TRBV6-1 and TRBJ1-2; a weak D match, TRBD1 (6 bases). In germline, CDR1 is MNHNS, CDR2 SASEGT. Trimming took off 0 bases at V and 0 bases at J, with 8 bases between the two ends. The length of the CDR3 is 15 residues. CDR3 sequence reads: CASSEAGQSNYGYTF. In DNA form, the CDR3 reads TGTGCCAGCAGTGAAGCAGGACAGTCTAACTATGGCTACACCTTC.

The chain links TRBV4-2 to TRBJ1-1; 9 bases map to TRBD1. J was trimmed by 1 base and V by 2 bases; bases with no gene match: 5. Germline CDR1 is LGHNA and CDR2 is YNFKEQ. The CDR3 length is 16 residues. CDR3 DNA: TGTGCCAGCAGCCAATGGACAGGGGTCGGGAACACTGAAGCTTTCTTT. Amino acids: CASSQWTGVGNTEAFF.

V gene TRBV11-2 combines with J gene TRBJ2-7; TRBD2 aligns across 7 bases. The CDR3 sequence is 15 residues long. Germline CDR1 and CDR2: SGHAT and FQNNGV. The V gene end was trimmed by 1 base and the J gene end by 4 bases; junction bases not matched to a gene: 7. The CDR3 nucleotides read TGTGCCAGCAGCTTAGTGTGGGGGGGGATTTACGAGCAGTACTTC. As protein: CASSLVWGGIYEQYF.